This T cell receptor delta chain was found in a study of Vδ1+ human thymocytes. Study findings and constraints: Bulk data may be misread because of unexpected Vdelta2 sequences. In the thymus, TRG and TRD repertoires looked highly polyclonal with Gaussian CDR3 lengths. Around 20% of thymic delta-chain sequences were Vdelta2, with few Vdelta3, unlike blood Vdelta1+ controls.

Concerning this clone: Its matching antigen is unknown.

The template was reverse-transcribed extracted RNA. Multiplex PCR used pooled V-gene forward primers and a constant-region reverse primer to amplify CDR3s. TCRdb redid the clone calls on the multiplex PCR reads with CATT. The sample contains tens of thousands of delta-chain clones, about a sixth of which appear only once. The sorted cells were CD3+ Vdelta1+ Vdelta2- thymocytes from alphabeta-depleted thymus. Trimming took 3 bases from V and 2 from J, leaving 16 bases between them. The CDR3 spans 16 residues. CDR1 and CDR2 from the germline V gene are TSWWSYY and QGS. The chain is built from TRDV1 and TRDJ1; unclear D gene. The sample taken for sequencing was Vdelta1+ gamma-delta thymocytes from the thymus. The subset here: FACS-sorted CD3+ TCRalphabeta- TCRVdelta1+ TCRVdelta2- thymocytes. This sequence was found in a boy under two years old who had congenital heart surgery. CDR3 bases: TGTGCTCTTGGGGAGGTGCCTAGGCTAGGAACCGATAAACTCATCTTT. The encoded protein is CALGEVPRLGTDKLIF.